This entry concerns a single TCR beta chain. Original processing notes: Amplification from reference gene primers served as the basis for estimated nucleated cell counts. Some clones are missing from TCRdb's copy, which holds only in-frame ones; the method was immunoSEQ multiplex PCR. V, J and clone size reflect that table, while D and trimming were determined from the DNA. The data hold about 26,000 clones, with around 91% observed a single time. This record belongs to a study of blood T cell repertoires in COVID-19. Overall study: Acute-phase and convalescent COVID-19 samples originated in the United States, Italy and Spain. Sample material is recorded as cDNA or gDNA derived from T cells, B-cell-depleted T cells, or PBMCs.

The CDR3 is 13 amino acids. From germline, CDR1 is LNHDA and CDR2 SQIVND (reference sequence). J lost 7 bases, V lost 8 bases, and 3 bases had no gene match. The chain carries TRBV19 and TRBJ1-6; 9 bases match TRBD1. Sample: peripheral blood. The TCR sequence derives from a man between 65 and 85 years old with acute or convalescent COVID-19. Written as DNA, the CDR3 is TGTGCCAGTTGGGACAGGGAGAATTCACCCCTCCACTTT. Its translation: CASWDRENSPLHF. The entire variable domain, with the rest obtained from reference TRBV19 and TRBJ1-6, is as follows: DGGITQSPKYLFRKEGQNVTLSCEQNLNHDAMYWYRQDPGQGLRLIYYSQIVNDFQKGDIAEGYSVSREKKESFPLTVTSAQKNPTAFYLCASWDRENSPLHFGNGTRLTVT.